This T cell receptor beta chain was recorded in a study of Tregs in tolerant kidney transplant recipients. The CDR3 length is 12 residues. Germline CDR1 SGHDT, CDR2 YYEEEE. The ends were cut back, 0 bases at V and 8 bases at J, with 8 bases in the middle. TCRdb keeps only in-frame clones here, not all; method: immunoSEQ multiplex PCR. The top ten hold about 5.5% of the sample, which has around 52,000 clones, approximately 82% seen once. Sequencing was carried out using CD4+ T cells from blood. The chain links TRBV5-6 to TRBJ1-2; D possibly corresponds to TRBD1 (5 bases). This TCR was sampled from a human donor in good health. The CDR3: CASSLAGGGYTF. Written as DNA, the CDR3 is TGTGCCAGCAGCTTGGCTGGGGGAGGCTACACCTTC.